This TCR beta chain is from a study of beta chain features in type 1 diabetes. Study as a whole: Across the samples, 100 million to 130 million sorted cells were examined in total. Points from the study as a whole: Individuals with type 1 diabetes displayed fewer insertions and more deletions at VDJ junctions.

There are 10 residues in the CDR3. Germline lookup yields CDR1 MDHEN and CDR2 SYDVKM. V lost 10 bases, J lost 3 bases, and 6 bases lay in between. This clone was found a few times. The antigen is unknown. Every donor had blood drawn once into heparin, approximately 120 mL on average. Using CD45RO/CCR7/CD25/CD127/CD95/CD27, CD4+ naive, central memory, regulatory and stem cell-like memory cells were sorted. All of the isolated RNA was reverse transcribed, so expressed TCRB transcripts were sequenced. Repertoires were generated with immunoSEQ multiplex PCR, while TCRdb's copy carries only in-frame clones and drops some. Of under 900,000 clones listed, roughly 15% are singletons.

The sequence was obtained from a woman aged 18-29 years in good health. V and J are TRBV28 and TRBJ1-1; no clear D. The specimen sequenced was naive CD4+ T cells from blood. CDR3 residues: CATRDTEAFF. The CDR3 DNA follows: TGTGCCACCCGGGACACTGAAGCTTTCTTT.